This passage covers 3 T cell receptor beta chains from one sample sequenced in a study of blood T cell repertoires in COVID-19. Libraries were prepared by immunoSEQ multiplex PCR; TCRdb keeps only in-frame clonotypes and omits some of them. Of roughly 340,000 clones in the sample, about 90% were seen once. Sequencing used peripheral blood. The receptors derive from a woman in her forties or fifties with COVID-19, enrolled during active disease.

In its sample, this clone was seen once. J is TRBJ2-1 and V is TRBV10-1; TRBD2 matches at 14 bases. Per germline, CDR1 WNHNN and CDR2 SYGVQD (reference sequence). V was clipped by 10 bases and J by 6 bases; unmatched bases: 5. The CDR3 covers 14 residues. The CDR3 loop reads CATPGLAGGNEQFF. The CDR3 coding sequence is TGCGCCACCCCTGGACTAGCGGGAGGCAATGAGCAGTTCTTC.

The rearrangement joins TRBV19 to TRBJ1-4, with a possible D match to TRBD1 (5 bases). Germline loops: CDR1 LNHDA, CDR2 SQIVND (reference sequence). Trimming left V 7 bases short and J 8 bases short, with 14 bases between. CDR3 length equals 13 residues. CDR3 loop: CASKKGPTEKLFF. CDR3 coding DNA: TGTGCCAGTAAGAAGGGGCCGACGGAAAAACTGTTTTTT.

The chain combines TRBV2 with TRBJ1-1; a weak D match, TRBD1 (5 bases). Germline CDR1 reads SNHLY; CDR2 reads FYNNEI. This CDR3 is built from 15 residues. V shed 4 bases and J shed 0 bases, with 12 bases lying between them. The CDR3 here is CASSARAGMNTEAFF. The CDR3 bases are TGTGCCAGCAGTGCCAGGGCTGGAATGAACACTGAAGCTTTCTTT. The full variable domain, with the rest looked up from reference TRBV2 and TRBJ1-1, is EPEVTQTPSHQVTQMGQEVILRCVPISNHLYFYWYRQILGQKVEFLVSFYNNEISEKSEIFDDQFSVERPDGSNFTLKIRSTKLEDSAMYFCASSARAGMNTEAFFGQGTRLTVV.